This T cell receptor beta chain is drawn from a study of early T cells in non-severe SARS-CoV-2 infection. Study-wide background: Alpha and beta chains were unpaired, from unsorted whole-blood bulk RNA. General study results and limits: The matching step, a VDJdb search, favored anti-spike CD8 responses and missed private and CD4 specificities.

This clonotype was observed many times. No antigen is known for it. The CDR3 spans 15 residues. J lost 0 bases, V lost 5 bases, and 5 bases had no gene match. Individually, cDNA molecules had unique molecular identifiers attached to them. TCRdb reanalysed the 5' RACE reads using MiXCR and keeps one entry per CDR3 protein. This sample has roughly 56,000 distinct CDR3 sequences, with less than 9.5% found just once. Sequencing was done on a sample of whole blood. The rearrangement links TRBV12-3 or TRBV12-4 to TRBJ2-3; 7 bases align to TRBD2. This receptor was taken from an adult who was a healthcare worker with PCR-confirmed SARS-CoV-2 infection or an uninfected control (not recorded which). CDR3 residues: CASSRTRTSTDTQYF. CDR3 coding DNA: TGTGCCAGCAGTAGGACTAGGACAAGCACAGATACGCAGTATTTT.